What follows are 10 T cell receptor beta chains derived from one specimen sequenced in a study of PD-1 blockade in classical Hodgkin lymphoma. Time point defined: cycle 4 day 1 (C4D1), after six to seven weeks of nivolumab. All trial patients relapsed after autologous stem cell transplantation. The repertoire was sequenced with immunoSEQ multiplex PCR; TCRdb's copy has only in-frame clones and lacks some. The sample lists approximately 61,000 clones; around 90% were seen once. This sample comprised peripheral blood mononuclear cells (PBMCs), obtained before the fourth cycle of nivolumab. All receptors come from a human donor with classical Hodgkin lymphoma.

This clone appeared a few times. The chain carries TRBV19 and TRBJ1-2; D is ambiguous. The V end lost 2 bases, the J end lost 7 bases, and 11 bases lay between the germline ends. From germline, CDR1 is LNHDA and CDR2 SQIVND (reference sequence). The CDR3 extends over 13 amino acids. The CDR3 loop is CASSIFGLVGYTF. The CDR3 DNA follows: TGTGCCAGTAGTATATTTGGTCTTGTTGGCTACACCTTC.

The CDR3 here is CASSLGRGSSPLHF. Here the CDR3 DNA reads TGTGCCAGCAGCTTAGGGCGGGGTTCTTCACCCCTCCACTTT. The chain employs TRBV5-4 and TRBJ1-6; D not certain. Germline V CDR1 and CDR2: SGHNT, YYREEE (reference sequence). With 2 bases removed from V and 9 bases from J, the gap between germline ends came to 12 bases. The CDR3 runs to 14 residues.

The chain carries TRBV19 and TRBJ1-4; TRBD1 aligns across 7 bases. V was pared by 3 bases and J by 5 bases, with 3 bases of the junction left unmatched. From germline, CDR1 is LNHDA and CDR2 SQIVND (reference sequence). This CDR3 region has 14 residues. Here the CDR3 reads CASSMGTDNEKLFF. The DNA of the CDR3 is TGTGCCAGTAGTATGGGGACAGACAATGAAAAACTGTTTTTT.

The CDR3 loop is CASSGTGTTNTGELFF. CDR3 in DNA: TGCGCCAGCAGCGGTACCGGGACAACTAACACCGGGGAGCTGTTTTTT. The chain joins TRBV5-1 to TRBJ2-2; perhaps TRBD1 as D (6 bases). Trimming stripped 4 bases from V and 2 bases from J, with 15 bases between. Germline CDR1 SGHRS, CDR2 YFSETQ. The CDR3 length is 16 residues. Based on the CDR3 plus reference TRBV5-1 and TRBJ2-2, the full variable domain is KAGVTQTPRYLIKTRGQQVTLSCSPISGHRSVSWYQQTPGQGLQFLFEYFSETQRNKGNFPGRFSGRQFSNSRSEMNVSTLELGDSALYLCASSGTGTTNTGELFFGEGSRLTVL.

The chain carries TRBV2 and TRBJ2-2; weak D call: TRBD2 (7 bases). In germline, CDR1 is SNHLY, CDR2 FYNNEI. V lost 3 bases, J lost 2 bases, and 28 bases lay in between. CDR3 length: 21 residues. The CDR3 DNA is TGTGCCAGCAGTGAGCCCTCGCCTCAGGGGCGGGGGAGACTAAACACCGGGGAGCTGTTTTTT. Encoded protein: CASSEPSPQGRGRLNTGELFF.

This chain uses TRBV7-3 with TRBJ2-7; 7 bases map to TRBD1. Germline V lookup: CDR1 SGHTA, CDR2 FQGTGA. The V gene end was trimmed by 5 bases and the J gene end by 1 base; junction bases not matched to a gene: 5. This CDR3 is built from 14 residues. DNA for the CDR3: TGTGCCAGCAGCCCTCGACAGGGATCCTACGAGCAGTACTTC. Its translation is CASSPRQGSYEQYF.

The CDR3 loop is CASRWDREDTEAFF. The DNA of the CDR3 is TGTGCCAGCAGATGGGACAGGGAGGACACTGAAGCTTTCTTT. V gene TRBV6-1 combines with J gene TRBJ1-1; TRBD1 agrees at 9 bases. V was pared by 6 bases and J by 3 bases, with 5 bases of the junction left unmatched. Per germline, CDR1 MNHNS and CDR2 SASEGT. The CDR3 loop spans 14 amino acids.

The chain combines TRBV18 with TRBJ2-3, with a tentative D call TRBD1 (6 bases). With 5 bases removed from V and 1 base from J, the gap between germline ends came to 10 bases. Germline V CDR1 and CDR2: KGHSH, LQKENI. The CDR3 totals 14 residues. This CDR3 is CASSVNRGTDTQYF. CDR3 bases: TGTGCCAGCTCAGTCAACAGGGGCACAGATACGCAGTATTTT.

The rearrangement uses TRBV15 and TRBJ2-5; D is perhaps TRBD1 or TRBD2 (5 bases each). Germline loops: CDR1 LNHNV, CDR2 YYDKDF (reference sequence). Trimming stripped 0 bases from V and 5 bases from J, with 16 bases between. CDR3 length: 16 amino acids. The CDR3 here is CATSRDPQGPGETQYF. The CDR3 region has the DNA TGTGCCACCAGCAGAGATCCCCAGGGACCGGGCGAGACCCAGTACTTC.

J is TRBJ2-3 and V is TRBV29-1; unclear D gene. This CDR3 comprises 12 residues. With 7 bases removed from V and 4 bases from J, the gap between germline ends came to 12 bases. Germline values: CDR1 SQVTM, CDR2 ANQGSEA. The CDR3 DNA is TGCAGCGGGCAGGATCGCGCAGATACGCAGTATTTT. This encodes CSGQDRADTQYF.